Listed below are T cell receptor beta chains from one sample, sequenced in a study of T cell responses to AZD1222 COVID-19 vaccine. Data came from immunoSEQ multiplex PCR; TCRdb stores just in-frame clones and leaves some out. The sample lists over 45,000 clones, more than 80% occurring once. The sequencing used peripheral blood, collected on day 0 of MenACWY control vaccination. These receptors came from an adult in good health. Each CDR3 is given with its conserved first and last residue. D genes are given only for firm matches. Size tells how often a clone was seen (once, few, many) or the class of an expanded clone, and some rows leave it out.

D	length	V	size	J	DNA	CDR3
.	14	TRBV28	few	TRBJ2-2	TGTGCCAGCAGTCTAACTACGCGAACCGGGGAGCTGTTTTTT	CASSLTTRTGELFF
.	17	TRBV28	.	TRBJ2-7	TGTGCCAGCAGTCTAAGACCACCGGGTCGGCTAATCTACGAGCAGTACTTC	CASSLRPPGRLIYEQYF
.	16	TRBV6-1	.	TRBJ1-5	TGTGCCAGCAGTGAAGGCTTTGGGTTTAGCAATCAGCCCCAGCATTTT	CASSEGFGFSNQPQHF
TRBD2	14	TRBV29-1	.	TRBJ2-1	TGCAGCGTTGAATTCCGTCTAGCGGGAGGGGAGCAGTTCTTC	CSVEFRLAGGEQFF
.	12	TRBV29-1	.	TRBJ2-7	TGCAGCGTTGGAACAGGTGCCTACGAGCAGTACTTC	CSVGTGAYEQYF
.	16	TRBV7-9	.	TRBJ2-6	TGTGCCAGCAGCTTACAGGGGTCGAGTGGGGCCAACGTCCTGACTTTC	CASSLQGSSGANVLTF
.	17	TRBV23-1	.	TRBJ2-2	TGCGCCAGCAGTCGGGGGCCCAGAAGTAGGGGCGCCGGGGAGCTGTTTTTT	CASSRGPRSRGAGELFF
.	20	TRBV10-2	.	TRBJ1-4	TGCGCCAGCAGTGAGATACTAGGTTCAGGGTGGTCTGCAGCTAATGAAAAACTGTTTTTT	CASSEILGSGWSAANEKLFF
.	17	TRBV5-1	.	TRBJ2-5	TGCGCCAGCAGCCCCCAACAGGGAGGGCCAGTTCAAGAGACCCAGTACTTC	CASSPQQGGPVQETQYF
TRBD2	14	TRBV19	.	TRBJ2-7	TGTGCCAGTAGCTGGACTAGCGGGAGGTACGAGCAGTACTTC	CASSWTSGRYEQYF
TRBD2	10	TRBV20-1	.	TRBJ2-1	TGCAGTGCTCTAGCGGAAGAGCAGTTCTTC	CSALAEEQFF
.	16	TRBV18	.	TRBJ1-4	TGTGCCAGCTCACCATTAGCCATTGCAACTAATGAAAAACTGTTTTTT	CASSPLAIATNEKLFF
.	14	TRBV4-3	.	TRBJ1-5	TGCGCCAGCAGCCAAGAAGTTGGGGGACAGCCCCAGCATTTT	CASSQEVGGQPQHF
.	15	TRBV3-1/TRBV3-2	.	TRBJ1-6	TGTGCCAGCAGCCACCAGAGCTCCTATAATTCACCCCTCCACTTT	CASSHQSSYNSPLHF
.	14	TRBV18	.	TRBJ1-5	TGTGCCAGCTCACCCGGACAGAGTAATCAGCCCCAGCATTTT	CASSPGQSNQPQHF
.	12	TRBV18	.	TRBJ1-1	TGTGCCAGCTCTCAGCTGAACACTGAAGCTTTCTTT	CASSQLNTEAFF
.	13	TRBV27	.	TRBJ2-1	TGTGCCAGCAGTCCCCCCGGGTTCAATGAGCAGTTCTTC	CASSPPGFNEQFF
TRBD1	14	TRBV6-6	.	TRBJ1-5	TGTGCCAGCAGATCCGGGACAGTGGGGCAGCCCCAGCATTTT	CASRSGTVGQPQHF
TRBD1	15	TRBV7-2	.	TRBJ1-5	TGTGCCAGCAGCGACAGGGACAGGGGGAGACAGCCCCAGCATTTT	CASSDRDRGRQPQHF
.	14	TRBV7-9	.	TRBJ2-5	TGTGCCAGCAGCTTAGATCCATGGGGGGAGACCCAGTACTTC	CASSLDPWGETQYF
TRBD1	13	TRBV30	.	TRBJ1-1	TGTGCCTGGAGTCAGGACAGGGGGATTGAAGCTTTCTTT	CAWSQDRGIEAFF
.	11	TRBV29-1	.	TRBJ2-2	TGCAGCGTTCAGGGCCCCGGGGAGCTGTTTTTT	CSVQGPGELFF
TRBD1	15	TRBV4-1	few	TRBJ2-2	TGCGCCAGCAGCCAAGCAGCAGGGGGAACCGGGGAGCTGTTTTTT	CASSQAAGGTGELFF
.	14	TRBV5-1	.	TRBJ2-1	TGCGCCAGCAGCTCTTCGGGGGTGTCCAATGAGCAGTTCTTC	CASSSSGVSNEQFF
.	13	TRBV12-3/TRBV12-4	.	TRBJ1-1	TGTGCCAGCAGTTTGTTAGAGCTGGCAGAAGCTTTCTTT	CASSLLELAEAFF
TRBD2	17	TRBV7-2	.	TRBJ2-7	TGTGCCAGCAGCCAGAGAAGGACTAGCGGGGGGGCCTACGAGCAGTACTTC	CASSQRRTSGGAYEQYF
TRBD2	17	TRBV15	.	TRBJ2-1	TGTGCCACCAGCAATCGACTAGCGGGAGGGTCAGGTCGTGAGCAGTTCTTC	CATSNRLAGGSGREQFF
.	13	TRBV12-3/TRBV12-4	.	TRBJ1-2	TGTGCCAGCAGTCGAGGGACACCCTATGGCTACACCTTC	CASSRGTPYGYTF
TRBD2	15	TRBV18	.	TRBJ2-7	TGTGCCAGCTCACCAAAAAATGGCGGGAGTTACGAGCAGTACTTC	CASSPKNGGSYEQYF